The next 31 T cell receptor beta chains were all read from a single sample in a study of TIL therapy for anti-PD-1-resistant metastatic lung cancer. The libraries were made with immunoSEQ v3. Sequenced by immunoSEQ multiplex PCR; TCRdb stores in-frame clones only, minus some. The sample includes 35,000 to 55,000 clones, around 79% of them seen just once. As to time point: pre-treatment sample, taken before nivolumab and TIL therapy. The material was blood, obtained at baseline. The receptors stem from a man between 65 and 85 years old with non-small cell lung cancer.

This clone occurred a few times. The CDR3 DNA sequence: TGTGCCAGCAGCCAAGATGCCGCTACAGGGTGGGGCTACACCTTC. Its translation is CASSQDAATGWGYTF. The rearrangement links TRBV14 to TRBJ1-2; D is possibly TRBD1 (6 bases). CDR3 length: 15 residues. The germline CDR1 and CDR2 sequences are SGHDN and FVKESK. V lost 0 bases and J lost 8, with 16 bases in between.

The V call is TRBV7-2, the J call TRBJ2-7; D unresolved. The CDR3 totals 14 residues. Germline lookup yields CDR1 SGHTA and CDR2 FQGNSA. V lost 1 base to trimming and J lost 3 bases, with 10 bases between them. The CDR3 DNA reads as TGTGCCAGCAGCTTAGGTCGTTGGGACTACGAGCAGTACTTC. Translation gives CASSLGRWDYEQYF.

This chain uses TRBV7-9 with TRBJ2-1; TRBD2 agrees at 13 bases. The CDR3 length is 16 residues. CDR1 and CDR2 (germline): SEHNR, FQNEAQ (reference sequence). V lost 5 bases to trimming and J lost 7 bases; unmatched junction nucleotides: 8. The CDR3 nucleotides read TGTGCCAGCAGCCCAGGACTAGCGGGAGCCCCGAATGAGCAGTTCTTC. Its translation: CASSPGLAGAPNEQFF.

The genes are TRBV6-5 and TRBJ2-7, with 11 nucleotides matching TRBD2. Germline V lookup: CDR1 MNHEY, CDR2 SVGAGI. The V segment lost 6 bases and the J segment 3 bases; nucleotides outside the gene matches: 7. The CDR3 covers 15 residues. Here the CDR3 reads CASSLGLAVRYEQYF. CDR3 nucleotide sequence: TGTGCCAGCAGCCTGGGACTAGCGGTTCGCTACGAGCAGTACTTC.

J is TRBJ1-4 and V is TRBV5-1; unclear D gene. Germline V CDR1 and CDR2: SGHRS, YFSETQ. There are 16 residues in the CDR3. V was pared by 0 bases and J by 0 bases, with 9 bases between. The CDR3 here is CASSLDISSTNEKLFF. CDR3 DNA sequence: TGCGCCAGCAGCTTGGATATATCATCAACTAATGAAAAACTGTTTTTT.

The V and J genes are TRBV6-6 and TRBJ2-3, with D tentatively TRBD1 (5 bases). Germline CDR1 MNHNY, CDR2 SVGAGI (reference sequence). The CDR3 consists of 12 residues. V was cut by 2 bases and J by 11 bases, with 11 bases left in between. The CDR3 DNA reads TGTGCCAGCAGTTACCTCAGGGAACAGCAGTATTTT. It encodes CASSYLREQQYF.

The V and J genes are TRBV18 and TRBJ1-3; D call uncertain. Trimming pared 2 bases from V and 0 bases from J, leaving 5 bases between. Germline V gene data show CDR1 as KGHSH and CDR2 as LQKENI. This CDR3 is 14 amino acids long. This chain's CDR3 is CASSPGSSGNTIYF. The CDR3 DNA reads TGTGCCAGCTCACCAGGGAGCTCTGGAAACACCATATATTTT.

J is TRBJ1-5 and V is TRBV4-2; unclear D gene. CDR1 and CDR2 (germline): LGHNA, YNFKEQ. There are 13 residues in the CDR3. V was pared by 3 bases and J by 1 base, with 4 bases between. The DNA of the CDR3 is TGTGCCAGCAGCCATTCCAGCAATCAGCCCCAGCATTTT. This sequence encodes CASSHSSNQPQHF.

The J gene is TRBJ2-7, the V gene TRBV7-9; 10 positions match TRBD2. The V gene's germline CDR1 is SEHNR and CDR2 FQNEAQ (reference sequence). CDR3 length equals 13 residues. V dropped 5 bases and J dropped 6; count of bases not matched to a gene: 4. DNA of the CDR3: TGTGCCAGCAGCGGTAGCGGGAGGCCCGAGCAGTACTTC. Encoded protein: CASSGSGRPEQYF.

The chain employs TRBV4-2 and TRBJ2-1; the match to TRBD2 covers 7 bases. CDR1 and CDR2 (germline): LGHNA, YNFKEQ. V gave up 5 bases and J gave up 3 bases; unmatched junction bases: 10. CDR3 length: 16 residues. DNA of the CDR3: TGTGCCAGCAGCGTTCCTAGCGGAGGGGACTACAATGAGCAGTTCTTC. Translated: CASSVPSGGDYNEQFF.

The chain combines TRBV11-2 with TRBJ2-7; D ambiguous. CDR1 is SGHAT, CDR2 FQNNGV, per germline. The CDR3 totals 13 residues. V was trimmed by 4 bases and J by 4 bases, leaving 11 bases between them. CDR3 nucleotide sequence: TGTGCCAGCAGCTCCCTAGGAAGTTACGAGCAGTACTTC. Translation: CASSSLGSYEQYF.

V gene TRBV5-4 combines with J gene TRBJ2-7; the D gene is possibly TRBD1 (6 bases). In germline, CDR1 is SGHNT, CDR2 YYREEE (reference sequence). V was cut by 1 base and J by 0 bases, with 8 bases left in between. The CDR3 totals 14 residues. CDR3 sequence reads: CASSLTGSSYEQYF. The CDR3 DNA sequence: TGTGCCAGCAGCTTGACAGGGAGCTCCTACGAGCAGTACTTC.

V and J are TRBV28 and TRBJ2-7; D perhaps matches TRBD1 (5 bases). Germline V gene sequence: CDR1 MDHEN, CDR2 SYDVKM. With 6 bases removed from V and 1 base from J, the gap between germline ends came to 19 bases. There are 16 residues in the CDR3. The CDR3 reads CASSRQYGHQSYEQYF. For the CDR3, the DNA is TGTGCCAGCAGCCGCCAGTATGGACACCAATCCTACGAGCAGTACTTC.

The count of this clone is one. The rearrangement joins TRBV6-5 to TRBJ1-5, with 7 bases matching TRBD1. This CDR3 contains 15 residues. Germline CDR1 MNHEY, CDR2 SVGAGI. After removal of 5 bases from V and 7 bases from J, the junction contained 11 bases not matched to a gene. CDR3 in amino acids: CASSQYRDSRQPQHF. The CDR3 DNA reads as TGTGCCAGCAGTCAATACCGGGACAGTAGGCAGCCCCAGCATTTT.

This chain uses TRBV10-3 with TRBJ2-2; D unclear. V was shortened by 0 bases and J by 9 bases, with 8 bases between the two germline ends. The CDR3 sequence is 13 residues long. The germline V gene encodes CDR1 ENHRY and CDR2 SYGVKD. The CDR3, as DNA: TGTGCCATCAGTGAGTCTGGACCGCGGGAGCTGTTTTTT. Amino acid sequence: CAISESGPRELFF.

The chain's CDR3 is CASSPVLGVTNYGYTF. CDR3 bases: TGTGCCAGCAGCCCCGTCCTGGGGGTAACTAACTATGGCTACACCTTC. The chain joins TRBV7-8 to TRBJ1-2; perhaps TRBD1 as D (5 bases). In germline, CDR1 is SGHVS, CDR2 FQNEAQ. Trimming pared 5 bases from V and 0 bases from J, leaving 16 bases between. The CDR3 spans 16 residues.

The chain is built from TRBV6-6 and TRBJ2-2, with D hard to call. Per germline, CDR1 MNHNY and CDR2 SVGAGI (reference sequence). The germline V and J ends were trimmed by 0 bases and 1 base, with 9 bases remaining between them. The CDR3 has 16 residues. The CDR3 DNA reads TGTGCCAGCAGTTACTCGTCGGCCAGGAACACCGGGGAGCTGTTTTTT. Protein product: CASSYSSARNTGELFF.

The V and J genes are TRBV19 and TRBJ1-5; D may be TRBD1 (5 bases). The CDR3 spans 14 residues. Trimming cost V 3 bases and J 6 bases, with 12 bases left between them. The V gene's germline CDR1 is LNHDA and CDR2 SQIVND (reference sequence). This CDR3 reads CASSMGGRGQPQHF. The DNA for the CDR3 is TGTGCCAGTAGTATGGGGGGTCGAGGTCAGCCCCAGCATTTT. The whole variable domain, filled in from reference TRBV19 and TRBJ1-5, reads DGGITQSPKYLFRKEGQNVTLSCEQNLNHDAMYWYRQDPGQGLRLIYYSQIVNDFQKGDIAEGYSVSREKKESFPLTVTSAQKNPTAFYLCASSMGGRGQPQHFGDGTRLSIL.

The rearrangement uses TRBV7-3 and TRBJ2-7; D unresolved. From germline, CDR1 is SGHTA and CDR2 FQGTGA. This CDR3 is built from 13 residues. Trimming left V 4 bases short and J 2 bases short, with 9 bases between. The CDR3 loop reads CASSSEKTYEQYF. The CDR3 coding sequence is TGTGCCAGCAGCTCCGAAAAAACCTACGAGCAGTACTTC.

This chain connects TRBV4-2 to TRBJ2-3; 8 bases agree with TRBD2. Trimming took 5 bases from V and 1 from J; bases not matched to a gene: 8. The germline gives CDR1 LGHNA, CDR2 YNFKEQ. There are 16 residues in the CDR3. CDR3 loop: CASSVVLADRTDTQYF. CDR3 DNA: TGTGCCAGCAGCGTAGTACTAGCGGACCGCACAGATACGCAGTATTTT.

Concerning this clone: The same CDR3 can be traced to other DNA sequences in this sample. V is TRBV9 and J is TRBJ2-3, with D possibly being TRBD1 or TRBD2 (5 bases each). This CDR3 has 15 residues. Germline V lookup: CDR1 SGDLS, CDR2 YYNGEE. Trimming pared 0 bases from V and 0 bases from J, leaving 8 bases between. The CDR3 is CASSVGGASTDTQYF. In nucleotides, the CDR3 is TGTGCCAGCAGCGTAGGAGGGGCCAGCACAGATACGCAGTATTTT.

This clone was seen only a few times. This rearrangement joins TRBV5-6 to TRBJ2-7; tentative D call: TRBD2 (5 bases). The CDR3 totals 12 residues. Germline V gives CDR1 SGHDT, CDR2 YYEEEE. Trimming took off 4 bases at V and 3 bases at J, with 8 bases between the two ends. The CDR3 coding sequence is TGTGCCAGCAGCCTCGGGGTCTACGAGCAGTACTTC. Translated, it gives CASSLGVYEQYF.

A few counts support this clone. The chain links TRBV19 to TRBJ1-1; a possible D gene is TRBD1 (5 bases). Germline V CDR1 and CDR2: LNHDA, SQIVND (reference sequence). V was shortened by 9 bases and J by 0 bases, with 14 bases between the two germline ends. This CDR3 is built from 14 residues. CDR3 amino acids: CASCDRGMNTEAFF. The CDR3 nucleotides read TGTGCCAGCTGCGACCGGGGGATGAACACTGAAGCTTTCTTT.

This clone showed up just a few times. V and J are TRBV27 and TRBJ2-5; D unresolved. Germline lookup yields CDR1 MNHEY and CDR2 SMNVEV (reference sequence). Trimming left V 1 base short and J 4 bases short, with 10 bases between. The CDR3 contains 14 residues. The CDR3: CASSLYPDLETQYF. In nucleotides, the CDR3 is TGTGCCAGCAGTTTATACCCGGATCTAGAGACCCAGTACTTC.

The V gene is TRBV19, the J gene TRBJ1-5, with 9 bases aligning to TRBD1. The trim removed 6 bases at V and 6 bases at J, leaving 3 bases unmatched. The germline V gene has CDR1 LNHDA and CDR2 SQIVND (reference sequence). The CDR3 runs to 13 residues. CDR3 residues: CASSTGGGQPQHF. As DNA, the CDR3 is TGTGCCAGTAGCACAGGGGGCGGTCAGCCCCAGCATTTT.

This chain connects TRBV18 to TRBJ2-1; D uncertain. CDR1 and CDR2 (germline): KGHSH, LQKENI. Trimming removed 3 bases from V and 6 bases from J, with 15 bases in between. The CDR3 extends over 15 amino acids. CDR3 residues: CASSPIGTGINEQFF. The CDR3 DNA sequence: TGTGCCAGCTCACCTATCGGAACTGGCATCAATGAGCAGTTCTTC.

This chain uses TRBV27 with TRBJ2-7, with D hard to call. There are 14 residues in the CDR3. Germline-derived CDR1 and CDR2 are MNHEY and SMNVEV (reference sequence). Trimming removed 3 bases from V and 3 bases from J, with 12 bases in between. CDR3: CASSFLGSGYEQYF. DNA for the CDR3: TGTGCCAGCAGTTTCTTAGGCTCAGGCTACGAGCAGTACTTC.

The rearrangement links TRBV16 to TRBJ2-3, with D hard to call. With 0 bases removed from V and 1 base from J, the gap between germline ends came to 8 bases. The germline V gene has CDR1 KGHSY and CDR2 FQNENV. This CDR3 has 15 amino acids. Written as DNA, the CDR3 is TGTGCCAGCAGCCAATCCCGCGCCCGCACAGATACGCAGTATTTT. Its protein product is CASSQSRARTDTQYF.

This chain connects TRBV15 to TRBJ2-1; TRBD2 matches 7 bases. V was clipped by 9 bases and J by 5 bases; unmatched bases: 10. CDR3 length equals 14 residues. Germline V gene sequence: CDR1 LNHNV, CDR2 YYDKDF (reference sequence). This CDR3 is CATRSGTRDNEQFF. The CDR3 nucleotides read TGTGCCACAAGAAGCGGGACCCGGGACAATGAGCAGTTCTTC.

The V call is TRBV28, the J call TRBJ2-1, with 7 bases identical to TRBD2. Germline CDR1 and CDR2: MDHEN and SYDVKM. Trimming cost V 6 bases and J 1 base; bases outside gene matches: 12. This CDR3 comprises 17 residues. In nucleotides, the CDR3 is TGTGCCAGCAGCCCGGGTCTAGCGGCTATTTCCTACAATGAGCAGTTCTTC. It yields the protein CASSPGLAAISYNEQFF.

The J gene is TRBJ2-2, the V gene TRBV18; 9 bases match TRBD1. The CDR3 is made up of 16 amino acids. The germline V gene has CDR1 KGHSH and CDR2 LQKENI. The V segment lost 3 bases and the J segment 4 bases; nucleotides outside the gene matches: 6. The CDR3 spells CASSPAGQGSTGELFF. CDR3 nucleotide sequence: TGTGCCAGCTCACCTGCCGGACAGGGGTCCACCGGGGAGCTGTTTTTT.